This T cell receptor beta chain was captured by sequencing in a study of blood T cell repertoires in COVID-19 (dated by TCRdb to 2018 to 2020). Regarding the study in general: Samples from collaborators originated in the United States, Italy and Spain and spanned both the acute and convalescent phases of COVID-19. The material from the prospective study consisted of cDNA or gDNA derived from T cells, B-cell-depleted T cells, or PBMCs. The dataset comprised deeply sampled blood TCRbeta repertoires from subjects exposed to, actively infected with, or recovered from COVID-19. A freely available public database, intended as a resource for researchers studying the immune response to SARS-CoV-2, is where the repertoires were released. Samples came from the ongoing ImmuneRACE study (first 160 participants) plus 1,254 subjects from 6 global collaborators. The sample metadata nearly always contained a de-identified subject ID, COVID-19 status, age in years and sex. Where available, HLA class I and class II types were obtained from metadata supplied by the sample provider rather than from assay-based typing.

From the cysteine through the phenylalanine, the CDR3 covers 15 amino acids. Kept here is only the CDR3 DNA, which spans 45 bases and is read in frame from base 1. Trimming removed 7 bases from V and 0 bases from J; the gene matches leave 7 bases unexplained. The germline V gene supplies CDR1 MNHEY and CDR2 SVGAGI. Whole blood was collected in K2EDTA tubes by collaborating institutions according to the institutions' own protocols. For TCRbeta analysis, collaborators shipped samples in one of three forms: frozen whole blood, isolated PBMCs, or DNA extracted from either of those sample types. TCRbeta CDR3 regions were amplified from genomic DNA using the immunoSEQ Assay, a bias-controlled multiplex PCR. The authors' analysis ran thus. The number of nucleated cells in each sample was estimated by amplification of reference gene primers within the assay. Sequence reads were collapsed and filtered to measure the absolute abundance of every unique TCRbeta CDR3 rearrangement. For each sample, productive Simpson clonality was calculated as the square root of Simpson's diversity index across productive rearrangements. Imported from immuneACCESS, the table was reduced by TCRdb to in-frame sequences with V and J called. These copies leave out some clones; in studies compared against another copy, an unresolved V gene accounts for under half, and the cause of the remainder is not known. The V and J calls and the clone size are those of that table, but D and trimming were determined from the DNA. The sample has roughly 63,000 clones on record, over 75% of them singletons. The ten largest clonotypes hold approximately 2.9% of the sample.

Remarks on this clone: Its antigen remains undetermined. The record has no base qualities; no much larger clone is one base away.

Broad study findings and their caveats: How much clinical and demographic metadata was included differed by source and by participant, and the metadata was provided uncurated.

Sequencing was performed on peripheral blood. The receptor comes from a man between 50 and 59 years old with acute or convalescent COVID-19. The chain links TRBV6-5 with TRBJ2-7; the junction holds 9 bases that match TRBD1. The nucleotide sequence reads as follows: TGTGCCAGCACCGTGGACAGGGGCGTCTCCTACGAGCAGTACTTC. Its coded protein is CASTVDRGVSYEQYF.